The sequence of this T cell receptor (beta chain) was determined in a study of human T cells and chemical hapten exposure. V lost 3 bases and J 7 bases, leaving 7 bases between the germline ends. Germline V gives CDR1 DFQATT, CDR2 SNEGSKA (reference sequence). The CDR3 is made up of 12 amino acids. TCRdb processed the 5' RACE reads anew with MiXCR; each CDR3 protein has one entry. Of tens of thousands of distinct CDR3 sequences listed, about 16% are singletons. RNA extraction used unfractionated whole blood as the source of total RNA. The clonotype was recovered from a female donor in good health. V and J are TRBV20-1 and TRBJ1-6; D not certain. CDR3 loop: CSASNLNSPLHF. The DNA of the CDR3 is TGCAGTGCTAGTAACCTCAATTCACCCCTCCACTTT.